This T cell receptor beta chain was recovered during a study of T cells after yellow fever vaccination. Overall study: Libraries from low-cell-number fractions were prepared with the SMART-Seq v4 Ultra Low Input RNA kit.

V was pared by 6 bases and J by 2 bases, with 11 bases of the junction left unmatched. The CDR3 has 16 amino acids. Germline-derived CDR1 and CDR2 are MNHEY and SVGAGI. With regard to this clonotype: Its antigen is still unknown.

Study-wide results and limits: A small share of clonotypes appeared in both CD4 and CD8 compartments. In FACS-sorted repertoires, abundant clonotypes from the bulk population could appear as contaminants.

UMIs and a universal primer site were added when TCR cDNA was made by 5'RACE template switching. Each CDR3 protein is one row after TCRdb ran MiXCR on the 5' RACE reads. Of 250,000 to 400,000 distinct CDR3 sequences listed, approximately 4% are singletons. The receptor comes from a young man who received the YFV17D yellow fever vaccine. This chain uses TRBV6-5 with TRBJ2-3; 7 bases agree with TRBD1. Sequences were derived from PBMCs, sampled 15 days after the yellow fever booster vaccination. CDR3 in amino acids: CASRPVAGTVTDTQYF. The DNA for the CDR3 is TGTGCCAGCAGGCCCGTCGCCGGGACAGTCACAGATACGCAGTATTTT.